This T cell receptor beta chain comes out of a study of CD8 T cells in ankylosing spondylitis. Study-wide results and limits: Reportedly, matched ankylosing spondylitis synovial fluid was significantly enriched for disease-linked clones. A motif of fewer than ten highly homologous TCR beta variants was seen as apparently characteristic of ankylosing spondylitis blood. CD8+ by phenotype, disease-linked clones were relatively rare in peripheral blood. Previous work reported some of these motif variants in the synovial fluid and blood of reactive arthritis.

This clonotype was counted only a few times. The antigen remains undetermined. Researchers built TCR beta libraries using quantitative 5'-RACE with molecular barcodes. Via MiXCR, TCRdb re-called the 5' RACE reads, giving one row per CDR3 protein. The table lists hundreds of thousands of distinct CDR3 sequences, about 13% of them singletons. CDR3 length: 14 amino acids. Germline trimming cut 0 bases from V and 6 bases from J; bases unmatched to any gene: 2. In germline, CDR1 is SGHTA, CDR2 FQGNSA. Sequencing was carried out using blood, either unsorted or a sorted T cell fraction (not recorded which). The TCR comes from a male donor with ankylosing spondylitis. The rearrangement joins TRBV7-2 to TRBJ1-1; 9 bases map to TRBD1. The chain's CDR3 is CASSLAGQGSEAFF. The DNA for the CDR3 is TGTGCCAGCAGCTTAGCGGGACAGGGTTCTGAAGCTTTCTTT. The variable domain in full, completed from reference TRBV7-2 and TRBJ1-1, reads GAGVSQSPSNKVTEKGKDVELRCDPISGHTALYWYRQSLGQGLEFLIYFQGNSAPDKSGLPSDRFSAERTGGSVSTLTIQRTQQEDSAVYLCASSLAGQGSEAFFGQGTRLTVV.